This TCR beta chain was recovered during a study of T-cell reconstitution after alpha-beta-depleted transplantation in children. Findings and caveats of the study: Reported findings indicate that, about two months after transplant, alpha-beta T cells came from several hundred expanded clones, which were derived from non-depleted graft cells. Some patients showed high day-60 TCRbeta diversity, which derived from surviving recipient T cells and thymic progenitors. Fresh T-cell production supplied most of the T-cell counts and diversity seen one year after transplant.

To note about this clonotype: Its antigen remains unidentified.

Unique molecular identifiers were incorporated during preparation of the TCRbeta library. TCRdb reanalysed the PCR reads using MiXCR and keeps one entry per CDR3 protein. The data contain more than 200,000 distinct CDR3 sequences, 20% to 30% of them seen just once; the ten biggest clones take up about 4.8%. This CDR3 contains 13 residues. V lost 3 bases and J lost 4, with 10 bases in between. Germline CDR1 DFQATT, CDR2 SNEGSKA (reference sequence). The input for sequencing was PBMCs, mostly from graft donor cells, taken 360 days after TCRalphabeta/CD19-depleted stem cell transplant. This receptor was obtained from a female patient aged 2-9 years who had a stem cell transplant for congenital amegakaryocytic thrombocytopenia, so the T cells may come from the graft donor. The chain uses TRBV20-1 and TRBJ1-3; D is ambiguous. CDR3 region: CSASPGVGNTIYF. In nucleotides, the CDR3 is TGCAGTGCTAGTCCTGGGGTCGGAAACACCATATATTTT.